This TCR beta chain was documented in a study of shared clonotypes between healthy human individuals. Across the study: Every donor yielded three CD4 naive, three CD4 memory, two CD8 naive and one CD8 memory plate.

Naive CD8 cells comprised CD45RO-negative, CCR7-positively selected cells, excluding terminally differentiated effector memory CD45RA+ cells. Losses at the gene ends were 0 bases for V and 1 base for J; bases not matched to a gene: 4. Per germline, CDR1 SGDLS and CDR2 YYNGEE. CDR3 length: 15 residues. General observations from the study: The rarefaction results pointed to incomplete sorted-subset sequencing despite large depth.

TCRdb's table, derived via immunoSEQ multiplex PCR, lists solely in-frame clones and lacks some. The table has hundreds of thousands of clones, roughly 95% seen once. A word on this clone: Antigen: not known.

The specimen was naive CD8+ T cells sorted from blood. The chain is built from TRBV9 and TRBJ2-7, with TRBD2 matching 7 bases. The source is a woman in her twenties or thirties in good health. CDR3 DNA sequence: TGTGCCAGCAGCGTAGAGGTGGGAGGGTCCTACGAGCAGTACTTC. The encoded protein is CASSVEVGGSYEQYF.